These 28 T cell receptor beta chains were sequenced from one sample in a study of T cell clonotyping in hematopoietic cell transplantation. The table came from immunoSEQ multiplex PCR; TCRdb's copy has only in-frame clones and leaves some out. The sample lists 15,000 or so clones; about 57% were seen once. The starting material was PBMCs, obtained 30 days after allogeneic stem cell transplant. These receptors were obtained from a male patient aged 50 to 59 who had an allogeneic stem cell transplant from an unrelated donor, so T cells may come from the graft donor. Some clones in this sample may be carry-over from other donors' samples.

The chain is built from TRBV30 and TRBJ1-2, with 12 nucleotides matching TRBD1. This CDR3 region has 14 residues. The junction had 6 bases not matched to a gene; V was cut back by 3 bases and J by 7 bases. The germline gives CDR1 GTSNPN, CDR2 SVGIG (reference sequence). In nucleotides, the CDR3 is TGTGCCTGGAGGATTGGGACAGGGGGCGTTGGCTACACCTTC. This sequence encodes CAWRIGTGGVGYTF. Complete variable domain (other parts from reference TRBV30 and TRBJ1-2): SQTIHQWPATLVQPVGSPLSLECTVEGTSNPNLYWYRQAAGRGLQLLFYSVGIGQISSEVPQNLSASRPQDRQFILSSKKLLLSDSGFYLCAWRIGTGGVGYTFGSGTRLTVV.

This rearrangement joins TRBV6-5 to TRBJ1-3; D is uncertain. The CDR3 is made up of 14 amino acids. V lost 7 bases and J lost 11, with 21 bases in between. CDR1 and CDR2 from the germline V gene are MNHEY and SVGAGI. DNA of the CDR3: TGTGCCAGCACCCCGAAGGTCCCTCTAGGGCCCATATATTTT. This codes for CASTPKVPLGPIYF.

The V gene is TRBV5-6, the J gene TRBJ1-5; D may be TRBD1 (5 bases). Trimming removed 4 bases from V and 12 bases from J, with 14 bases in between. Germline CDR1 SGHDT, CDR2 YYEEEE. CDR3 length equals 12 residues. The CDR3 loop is CASSGEGLDQHF. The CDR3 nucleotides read TGTGCCAGCAGCGGAGAGGGGCTAGACCAGCATTTT. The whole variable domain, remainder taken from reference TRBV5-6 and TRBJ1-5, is DAGVTQSPTHLIKTRGQQVTLRCSPKSGHDTVSWYQQALGQGPQFIFQYYEEEERQRGNFPDRFSGHQFPNYSSELNVNALLLGDSALYLCASSGEGLDQHFGDGTRLSIL.

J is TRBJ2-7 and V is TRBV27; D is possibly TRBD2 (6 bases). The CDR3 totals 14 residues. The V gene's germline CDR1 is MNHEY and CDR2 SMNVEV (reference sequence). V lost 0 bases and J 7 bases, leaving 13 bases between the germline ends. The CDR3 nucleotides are TGTGCCAGCAGTTTATCGAGAGCGGAGGGGGAGCAGTACTTC. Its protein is CASSLSRAEGEQYF.

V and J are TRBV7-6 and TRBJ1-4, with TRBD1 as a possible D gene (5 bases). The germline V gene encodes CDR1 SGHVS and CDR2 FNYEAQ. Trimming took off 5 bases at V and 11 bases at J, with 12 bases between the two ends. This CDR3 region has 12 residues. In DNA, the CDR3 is TGTGCCAGCAGCCGAAACCGGGACAAACTGTTTTTT. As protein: CASSRNRDKLFF.

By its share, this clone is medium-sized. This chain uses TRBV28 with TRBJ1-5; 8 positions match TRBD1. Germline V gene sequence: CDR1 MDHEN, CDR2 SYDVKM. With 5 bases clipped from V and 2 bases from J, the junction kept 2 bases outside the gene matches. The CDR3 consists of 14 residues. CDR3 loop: CASSAGGGNQPQHF. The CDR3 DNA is TGTGCCAGCAGTGCAGGGGGCGGCAATCAGCCCCAGCATTTT.

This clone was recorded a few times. In nucleotides, the CDR3 is TGTGCCAGCAGCTCGTCCCCGGGCCAGCCCCAGCATTTT. Protein product: CASSSSPGQPQHF. This chain links TRBV7-7 with TRBJ1-5; D gene unclear. From germline, CDR1 is SSHAT and CDR2 FNYEAQ (reference sequence). Trimming removed 4 bases from V and 7 bases from J, with 11 bases in between. The CDR3 is made up of 13 amino acids.

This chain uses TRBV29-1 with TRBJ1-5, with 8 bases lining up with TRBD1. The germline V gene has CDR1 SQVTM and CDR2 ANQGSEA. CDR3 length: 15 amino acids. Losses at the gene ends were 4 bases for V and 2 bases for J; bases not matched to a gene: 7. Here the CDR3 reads CSVVYAGGGNQPQHF. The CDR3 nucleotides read TGCAGCGTTGTTTACGCAGGGGGCGGCAATCAGCCCCAGCATTTT.

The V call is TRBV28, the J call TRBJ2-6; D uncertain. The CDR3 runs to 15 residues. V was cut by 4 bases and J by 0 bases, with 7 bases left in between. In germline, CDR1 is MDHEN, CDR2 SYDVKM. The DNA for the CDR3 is TGTGCCAGCAGTTCCTCACTCTCTGGGGCCAACGTCCTGACTTTC. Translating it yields CASSSSLSGANVLTF.

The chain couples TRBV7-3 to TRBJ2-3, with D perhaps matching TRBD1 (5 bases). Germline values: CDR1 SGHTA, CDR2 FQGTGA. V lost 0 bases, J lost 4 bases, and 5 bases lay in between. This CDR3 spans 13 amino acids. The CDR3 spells CASSLTGADTQYF. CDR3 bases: TGTGCCAGCAGCTTAACAGGGGCAGATACGCAGTATTTT.

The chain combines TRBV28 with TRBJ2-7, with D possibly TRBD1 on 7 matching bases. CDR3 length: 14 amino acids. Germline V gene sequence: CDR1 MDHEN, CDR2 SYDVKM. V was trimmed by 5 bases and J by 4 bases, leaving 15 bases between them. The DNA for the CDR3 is TGTGCCAGCAGTCCGACAGGGAGGTTGTACGAGCAGTACTTC. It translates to CASSPTGRLYEQYF.

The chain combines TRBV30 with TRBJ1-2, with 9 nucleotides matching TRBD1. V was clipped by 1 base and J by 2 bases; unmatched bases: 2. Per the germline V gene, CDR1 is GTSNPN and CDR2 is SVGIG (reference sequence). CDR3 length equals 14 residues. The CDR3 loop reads CAWSAGTGNYGYTF. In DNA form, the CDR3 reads TGTGCCTGGAGTGCTGGGACAGGGAACTATGGCTACACCTTC.

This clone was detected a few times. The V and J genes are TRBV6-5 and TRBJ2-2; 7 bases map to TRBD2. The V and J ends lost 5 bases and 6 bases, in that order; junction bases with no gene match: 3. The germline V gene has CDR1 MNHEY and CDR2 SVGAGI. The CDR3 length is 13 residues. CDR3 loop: CASSRLAAGELFF. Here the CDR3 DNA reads TGTGCCAGCAGTCGACTAGCTGCCGGGGAGCTGTTTTTT.

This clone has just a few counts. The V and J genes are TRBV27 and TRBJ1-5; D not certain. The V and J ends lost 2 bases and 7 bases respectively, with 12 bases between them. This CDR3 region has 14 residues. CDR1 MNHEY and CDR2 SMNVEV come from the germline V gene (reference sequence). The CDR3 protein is CASSLRGMGQPQHF. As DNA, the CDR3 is TGTGCCAGCAGTTTAAGAGGGATGGGACAGCCCCAGCATTTT.

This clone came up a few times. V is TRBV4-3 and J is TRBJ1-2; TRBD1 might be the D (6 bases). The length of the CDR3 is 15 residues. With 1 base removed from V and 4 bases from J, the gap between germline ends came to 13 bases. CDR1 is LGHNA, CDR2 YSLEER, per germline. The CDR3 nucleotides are TGCGCCAGCAGCCAAGCGTTGGACAGCACCTATGGCTACACCTTC. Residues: CASSQALDSTYGYTF.

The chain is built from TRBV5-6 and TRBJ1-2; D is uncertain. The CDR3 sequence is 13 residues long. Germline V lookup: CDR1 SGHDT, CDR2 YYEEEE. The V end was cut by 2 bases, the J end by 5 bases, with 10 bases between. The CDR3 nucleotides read TGTGCCAGCAGCTTCCCGGAGAGTTATGGCTACACCTTC. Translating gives CASSFPESYGYTF.

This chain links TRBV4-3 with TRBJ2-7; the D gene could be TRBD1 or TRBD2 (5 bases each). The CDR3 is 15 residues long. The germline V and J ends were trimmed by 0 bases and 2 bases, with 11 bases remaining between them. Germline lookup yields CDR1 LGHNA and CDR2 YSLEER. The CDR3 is CASSQDWGSAYEQYF. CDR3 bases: TGCGCCAGCAGCCAAGACTGGGGGAGCGCCTACGAGCAGTACTTC.

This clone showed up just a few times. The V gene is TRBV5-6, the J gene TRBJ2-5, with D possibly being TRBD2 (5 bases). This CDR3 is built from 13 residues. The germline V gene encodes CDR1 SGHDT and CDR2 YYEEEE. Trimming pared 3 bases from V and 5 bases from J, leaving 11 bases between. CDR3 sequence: CASSWLPGETQYF. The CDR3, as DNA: TGTGCCAGCAGCTGGCTGCCGGGGGAGACCCAGTACTTC.

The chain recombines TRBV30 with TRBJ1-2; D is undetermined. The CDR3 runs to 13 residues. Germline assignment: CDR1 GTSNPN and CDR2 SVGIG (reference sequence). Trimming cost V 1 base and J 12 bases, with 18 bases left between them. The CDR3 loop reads CAWSASPSNVHTF. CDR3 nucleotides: TGTGCCTGGAGTGCCTCACCTTCTAATGTTCACACCTTC.

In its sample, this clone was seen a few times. DNA for the CDR3: TGCAGCGTTTCGAGGATTTCGACTAGCAATGAGCAGTTCTTC. It translates to CSVSRISTSNEQFF. The J gene is TRBJ2-1, the V gene TRBV29-1, with D perhaps matching TRBD2 (6 bases). Germline CDR1 reads SQVTM; CDR2 reads ANQGSEA. The CDR3 runs 14 residues. V was clipped by 5 bases and J by 6 bases, with 17 bases between them.

The CDR3 loop reads CAWSEQGAFGYTF. The CDR3 nucleotides read TGTGCCTGGAGCGAACAGGGGGCGTTTGGCTACACCTTC. The J gene is TRBJ1-2, the V gene TRBV30; 9 nucleotides match TRBD1. Losses at the gene ends were 3 bases for V and 7 bases for J; bases not matched to a gene: 6. The CDR3 contains 13 residues. Germline V gene sequence: CDR1 GTSNPN, CDR2 SVGIG (reference sequence).

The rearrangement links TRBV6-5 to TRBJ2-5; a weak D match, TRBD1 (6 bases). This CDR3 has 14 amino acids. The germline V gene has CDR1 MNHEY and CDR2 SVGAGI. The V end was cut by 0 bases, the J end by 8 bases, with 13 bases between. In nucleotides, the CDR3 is TGTGCCAGCAGTTACTCGCAGGGGCCGAGTACCCAGTACTTC. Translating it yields CASSYSQGPSTQYF.

CDR3 nucleotides: TGTGCCAGCAGTCAGTCTACTGAAGCTTTCTTT. This encodes CASSQSTEAFF. The chain is built from TRBV14 and TRBJ1-1; D is unclear. Trimming removed 6 bases at V and 5 bases at J, with 7 bases between. Germline V CDR1 and CDR2: SGHDN, FVKESK. This CDR3 has 11 amino acids. The full variable domain, its missing parts supplied by reference TRBV14 and TRBJ1-1, is EAGVTQFPSHSVIEKGQTVTLRCDPISGHDNLYWYRRVMGKEIKFLLHFVKESKQDESGMPNNRFLAERTGGTYSTLKVQPAELEDSGVYFCASSQSTEAFFGQGTRLTVV.

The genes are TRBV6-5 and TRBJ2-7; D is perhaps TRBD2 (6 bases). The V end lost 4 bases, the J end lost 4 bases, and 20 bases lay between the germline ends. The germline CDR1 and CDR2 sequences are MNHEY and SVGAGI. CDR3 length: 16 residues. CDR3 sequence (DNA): TGTGCCAGCAGTTTCGTACCAACTAGCCAGAGATACGAGCAGTACTTC. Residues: CASSFVPTSQRYEQYF.

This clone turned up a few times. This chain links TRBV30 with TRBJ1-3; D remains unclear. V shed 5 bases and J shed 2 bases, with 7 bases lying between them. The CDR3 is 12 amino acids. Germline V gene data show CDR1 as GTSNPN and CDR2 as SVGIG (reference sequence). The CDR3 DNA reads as TGTGCCTGGGGGGAAGCTGGAAACACCATATATTTT. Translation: CAWGEAGNTIYF.

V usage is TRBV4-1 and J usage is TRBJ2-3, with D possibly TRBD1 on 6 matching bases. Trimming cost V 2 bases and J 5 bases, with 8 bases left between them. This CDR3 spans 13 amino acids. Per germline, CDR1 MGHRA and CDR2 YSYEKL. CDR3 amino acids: CASSQTGIDTQYF. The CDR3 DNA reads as TGCGCCAGCAGCCAAACAGGGATAGATACGCAGTATTTT.

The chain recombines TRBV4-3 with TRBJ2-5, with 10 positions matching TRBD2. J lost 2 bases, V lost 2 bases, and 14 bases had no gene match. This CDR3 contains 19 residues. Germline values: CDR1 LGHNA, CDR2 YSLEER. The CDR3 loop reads CASSQPGSGRVLLQETQYF. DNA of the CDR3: TGCGCCAGCAGCCAACCGGGGAGCGGGAGGGTCCTCTTACAAGAGACCCAGTACTTC.

This CDR3 reads CASIRPGGKHTEAFF. CDR3 nucleotide sequence: TGCGCCAGCATCCGTCCAGGGGGAAAGCACACTGAAGCTTTCTTT. V usage is TRBV5-1 and J usage is TRBJ1-1, with 7 bases identical to TRBD1. Germline V gives CDR1 SGHRS, CDR2 YFSETQ. Trimming cost V 6 bases and J 3 bases; bases outside gene matches: 11. This CDR3 is 15 amino acids long.